This T cell receptor (beta chain) was recovered during a study of identical twins. Study-wide results and limits: Monozygotic twins shared more out-of-frame TCR alpha than recombination models predicted.

V dropped 5 bases and J dropped 2 bases, with 15 bases sitting between them. The CDR3 sequence is 15 residues long. Germline CDR1 is MNHEY and CDR2 is SMNVEV (reference sequence). TCRdb ran MiXCR on the 5' RACE reads and lists one entry per CDR3 protein. The top ten hold 10% to 15% of the sample, which has 350,000 to 500,000 distinct CDR3 sequences, roughly 18% seen once. This clonotype was detected only a few times. Its antigen is as yet unknown. The sequencing sample was made of naive T cells sorted from blood. This chain links TRBV27 with TRBJ2-5; D is perhaps TRBD1 (6 bases). The clonotype was recovered from a middle-aged man in good health. CDR3 nucleotide sequence: TGTGCCAGCAGTACTTCCGGGACATCACAAGAGACCCAGTACTTC. Translated: CASSTSGTSQETQYF.